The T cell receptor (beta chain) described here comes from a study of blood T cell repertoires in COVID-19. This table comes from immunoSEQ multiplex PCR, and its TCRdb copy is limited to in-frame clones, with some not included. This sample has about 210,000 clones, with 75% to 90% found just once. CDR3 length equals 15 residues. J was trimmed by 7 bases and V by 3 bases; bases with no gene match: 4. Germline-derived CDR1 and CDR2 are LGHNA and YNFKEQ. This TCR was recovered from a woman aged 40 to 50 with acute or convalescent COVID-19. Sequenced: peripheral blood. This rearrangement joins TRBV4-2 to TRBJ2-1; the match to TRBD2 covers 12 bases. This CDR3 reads CASSQTSGGRNEQFF. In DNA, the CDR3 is TGTGCCAGCAGCCAGACTAGCGGGGGCAGGAATGAGCAGTTCTTC.